This TCR beta chain emerged from a study of T cell changes during pregnancy in multiple sclerosis. This clone is medium-sized (0.01 to 0.1%) in the sample. The assay was immunoSEQ multiplex PCR, and TCRdb's table has in-frame clones only and misses some. The repertoire holds around 41,000 clones, with 75% to 95% as singletons. The TCR comes from a female donor in good health, enrolled as a control in a pregnancy study. This specimen consisted of CD4+ T cells from peripheral blood mononuclear cells, obtained in the third trimester of pregnancy.

In nucleotides, the CDR3 is TGTGCCTGGACCCCTCAAGAGATCCAAGAGACCCAGTACTTC. The encoded protein is CAWTPQEIQETQYF. The J gene is TRBJ2-5, the V gene TRBV30; no clear D gene. The CDR3 runs to 14 residues. Per germline, CDR1 GTSNPN and CDR2 SVGIG (reference sequence). V lost 4 bases to trimming and J lost 1 base, with 13 bases between them.